This TCR beta chain was identified in a study of shared clonotypes between healthy human individuals. Background on the study: A donor's plate count was three for CD4 naive and three for CD4 memory; CD8 naive had two and CD8 memory one.

Method: immunoSEQ multiplex PCR; TCRdb's copy keeps in-frame clones and lacks some. Seen here are about 2.1 million clones, 80% to 95% observed once, and the top ten hold under 2%. Terminally differentiated effector memory CD45RA+ cells were excluded from the naive CD8 cells, which were CD45RO-negative and positively selected for CCR7. The CDR3 covers 15 residues. Per the germline V gene, CDR1 is SGHRS and CDR2 is YFSETQ. V lost 2 bases to trimming and J lost 5 bases; unmatched junction nucleotides: 8. J is TRBJ1-1 and V is TRBV5-1; 8 nucleotides align to TRBD1. Sequenced sample: naive CD8+ T cells from PBMCs. The TCR comes from a man between 18 and 29 years old in good health. Some clones in this sample may be carry-over from other donors' samples. The CDR3 here is CASSLGKQGGTEAFF. DNA of the CDR3: TGCGCCAGCAGCTTAGGCAAACAGGGGGGAACTGAAGCTTTCTTT.